The rows below give T cell receptor beta chains drawn from one sample of a study of technical replicates of blood from a handful of donors. Sequenced by immunoSEQ multiplex PCR; TCRdb stores in-frame clones only, minus some. The table records approximately 10,000 clones, under 95% of them present only once. What was sequenced was PBMCs. These receptors came from a human donor in good health. Both conserved end residues are part of each CDR3. D genes are given only for firm matches. Not every row has a clone size; where given, it reads once, few, many or a size class.

TRBJ2-1	TRBV27	-	-	TGTGCCAGCAGTTTAACCCAGCGCGGTGAGCAGTTCTTC	CASSLTQRGEQFF
TRBJ2-3	TRBV5-1	-	-	TGCGCCAGCAGCCTGACTCCCAGCACAGATACGCAGTATTTT	CASSLTPSTDTQYF
TRBJ2-3	TRBV5-1	TRBD2	-	TGCGCCAGCAGCTTGGAGTTGCGGGAGGGCACAGATACGCAGTATTTT	CASSLELREGTDTQYF
TRBJ2-5	TRBV5-1	TRBD2	-	TGCGCCAGCAGCCAGACTAGCGGTACGGAGACCCAGTACTTC	CASSQTSGTETQYF
TRBJ1-1	TRBV30	-	-	TGTGCCTGGAGTGTTTTAGGGGGGAACACTGAAGCTTTCTTT	CAWSVLGGNTEAFF
TRBJ2-1	TRBV5-5	-	once	TGTGCCAGCAGCTTTGGGACAAACGGTAATGAGCAGTTCTTC	CASSFGTNGNEQFF
TRBJ2-7	TRBV28	-	-	TGTGCCAGCAGTTTATGGGGGACATCTGTCGAGCAGTACTTC	CASSLWGTSVEQYF
TRBJ2-7	TRBV19	TRBD1	-	TGTGCCAGTAGTCCAGGCGGGACAGGGGGCAACTACGAGCAGTACTTC	CASSPGGTGGNYEQYF
TRBJ1-2	TRBV20-1	-	-	TGCAGTGCTAGAGTACGGGGTGGCTACACCTTC	CSARVRGGYTF
TRBJ2-7	TRBV7-6	-	few	TGTGCCAGCAGCCCCGGTATGCGGGGACGCGGCGAGCAGTACTTC	CASSPGMRGRGEQYF
TRBJ2-1	TRBV5-1	-	-	TGCGCCAGCAGCTTGGTGGCCTCCTACAATGAGCAGTTCTTC	CASSLVASYNEQFF
TRBJ2-1	TRBV7-3	-	-	TGTGCCAGCAGCTTAGGTAGCTCCTACAATGAGCAGTTCTTC	CASSLGSSYNEQFF
TRBJ2-2	TRBV7-9	TRBD1	-	TGTGCCAGCAGCCCTCTGGGACAGGGGTCCGGGGAGCTGTTTTTT	CASSPLGQGSGELFF
TRBJ2-1	TRBV19	-	-	TGTGCCAGTAGGGAGACAGGCCCTTGGAATGAGCAGTTCTTC	CASRETGPWNEQFF
TRBJ1-5	TRBV6-6	TRBD1	-	TGTGCCAGCAGGGAAATCGGGACAGCTAACAATCAGCCCCAGCATTTT	CASREIGTANNQPQHF
TRBJ1-3	TRBV10-3	-	-	TGTGCCATCACCCAGGGAGGGGGAGCTGGAAACACCATATATTTT	CAITQGGGAGNTIYF
TRBJ2-5	TRBV30	-	once	TGTGCCTGGAGTGTACTTGAGGGAGAGACCCAGTACTTC	CAWSVLEGETQYF
TRBJ2-7	TRBV19	TRBD2	-	TGTGCCAGTGGCGTGGGACTAGCGGGCTCCTACGAGCAGTACTTC	CASGVGLAGSYEQYF
TRBJ2-6	TRBV6-5	-	-	TGTGCCAGCAGTGAGGCTGGGGCCAACGTCCTGACTTTC	CASSEAGANVLTF
TRBJ2-1	TRBV7-6	-	-	TGTGCCAGCAGCCGTAACTACAATGAGCAGTTCTTC	CASSRNYNEQFF
TRBJ2-1	TRBV5-6	-	-	TGTGCCCCATGCAGTGCCTACAATGAGCAGTTCTTC	CAPCSAYNEQFF
TRBJ1-1	TRBV5-8	-	-	TGTGCCAGCAGCGGACAGTACACTGAAGCTTTCTTT	CASSGQYTEAFF
TRBJ2-7	TRBV18	-	-	TGTGCCAGCTCACCACCCAGCTCCTACGAGCAGTACTTC	CASSPPSSYEQYF
TRBJ2-5	TRBV14	TRBD1	-	TGTGCCAGCAGCCTGGACAGGGGTAGAAAAGAGACCCAGTACTTC	CASSLDRGRKETQYF
TRBJ1-2	TRBV5-1	TRBD1	-	TGCGCCAGCAGCTTGGGGGACAGTACCCTAGGAGGCTACACCTTC	CASSLGDSTLGGYTF
TRBJ2-7	TRBV4-2	-	-	TGTGCCAGCAGCCAAGACCTTAGCGGCTACGAGCAGTACTTC	CASSQDLSGYEQYF
TRBJ2-1	TRBV4-2	TRBD2	-	TGTGCCAGCAGCCAAGATCCTAGCGGGGCCTACAATGAGCAGTTCTTC	CASSQDPSGAYNEQFF
TRBJ1-1	TRBV9	-	once	TGTGCCAGCAGCGTAGTGGGGGACAAGGGGTTCACTGAAGCTTTCTTT	CASSVVGDKGFTEAFF
TRBJ2-4	TRBV7-8	TRBD2	-	TGTGCCAGCAGCGGACTAGCGGCAAAAAGGGGGGCCAAAAACATTCAGTACTTC	CASSGLAAKRGAKNIQYF
TRBJ2-7	TRBV7-8	-	-	TGTGCCAGCAGCTTCACAGAGCTGTCCTACGAGCAGTACTTC	CASSFTELSYEQYF
TRBJ1-1	TRBV2	TRBD1	-	TGTGCCCTTTCCGGGACAGTGAACACTGAAGCTTTCTTT	CALSGTVNTEAFF
TRBJ2-3	TRBV11-2	TRBD2	-	TGTGCCAGCAGCTTAGATTTTAGCGGGAGGAGCACAGATACGCAGTATTTT	CASSLDFSGRSTDTQYF
TRBJ2-7	TRBV5-5	TRBD1	-	TGTGCCAGCAGCCTGGGGACAGAGAGATACGAGCAGTACTTC	CASSLGTERYEQYF
TRBJ2-4	TRBV5-8	TRBD1	once	TGTGCCAGCAGCCCTGACAGGGGGTCGGCCAAAAACATTCAGTACTTC	CASSPDRGSAKNIQYF
TRBJ1-1	TRBV19	TRBD1	-	TGTGCCAGTAGTGGACAGGGATGGAACACTGAAGCTTTCTTT	CASSGQGWNTEAFF
TRBJ1-5	TRBV2	-	-	TGTGCCAGCAGTGTTGGCAGCGAATATCAGCCCCAGCATTTT	CASSVGSEYQPQHF
TRBJ2-5	TRBV7-6	-	-	TGTGCCAGCAGCCTTGGGACACAGCAAGAGACCCAGTACTTC	CASSLGTQQETQYF
TRBJ2-1	TRBV5-1	TRBD2	-	TGCGCCAGCAGCTCCGTAGCGGGAGACCTCAATGAGCAGTTCTTC	CASSSVAGDLNEQFF
TRBJ1-1	TRBV7-6	TRBD1	-	TGTGCCAGCAGCCAGGGACAGTTGAACACTGAAGCTTTCTTT	CASSQGQLNTEAFF
TRBJ2-3	TRBV5-1	TRBD2	-	TGCGCCAGCAGCTCTCAGGGGATAGCGGGAGGGTTCGCAGATACGCAGTATTTT	CASSSQGIAGGFADTQYF
TRBJ1-1	TRBV7-9	-	-	TGTGCCAGCAGCAGGGCAGGGATCACTGAAGCTTTCTTT	CASSRAGITEAFF
TRBJ1-3	TRBV18	TRBD1	-	TGTGCCAGCTCACCAGCCCAGGGGGCTGGAAACACCATATATTTT	CASSPAQGAGNTIYF
TRBJ1-1	TRBV6-5	TRBD1	-	TGTGCCAGCAGGACCGGACAGGGAATGAACACTGAAGCTTTCTTT	CASRTGQGMNTEAFF
TRBJ2-2	TRBV7-3	-	-	TGTGCCAGCAGCTTAACCGGGGGGCACACCGGGGAGCTGTTTTTT	CASSLTGGHTGELFF
TRBJ1-1	TRBV7-9	-	once	TGTGCCACCGCACACAAAGGAGGCACTGAAGCTTTCTTT	CATAHKGGTEAFF
TRBJ2-7	TRBV4-1	-	-	TGCGCCAGCAGCCTCGGGACTTCGTACGAGCAGTACTTC	CASSLGTSYEQYF